This T cell receptor beta chain was sequenced in a study of Ad26.COV2.S vaccination and SARS-CoV-2 variants. Study context: Participant was drawn from the COV1001 Ad26.COV2.S trial arm. Study-wide results and caveats: People who got the vaccine or the placebo had similar non-spike TCR breadth. The TCR-based breadth and depth measures might underestimate overall T cell responses.

The assay was immunoSEQ multiplex PCR, and TCRdb's table has in-frame clones only and misses some. The table lists about 680,000 clones, roughly nine tenths of them singletons. V lost 5 bases and J 14 bases, leaving 10 bases between the germline ends. Germline V CDR1 and CDR2: MNHNY, SVGAGI (reference sequence). The CDR3 is 11 amino acids. Treatment reported: around 19 received Ad26.COV2.S at low or high dose, single or two shots; roughly five received placebo; per-sample allocation not given. Sampling occurred on day 63 after the first vaccine or placebo injection. About this clone itself: Its cognate antigen is unknown.

The source of this sequence is a person between 18 and 65 years old who received the Ad26.COV2.S COVID-19 vaccine or a placebo. The rearrangement links TRBV6-6 to TRBJ1-6, with D uncertain. The source was peripheral blood, collected in a trial of Ad26.COV2.S vaccine versus placebo. CDR3 sequence: CASSPGETLHF. DNA for the CDR3: TGTGCCAGCAGTCCTGGGGAGACCCTCCACTTT.